This passage covers 27 T cell receptor beta chains from one sample sequenced in a study of T cells in Graves' hyperthyroidism and ophthalmopathy. What was amplified from RNA transcripts were TCR beta CDR3 regions. With the HTBI primer set, the TCR CDR3 went through a first round of RT-PCR. TCRdb recomputed calls from the multiplex PCR reads with MiXCR, one row per CDR3 protein. Counted here are 300,000 to 400,000 distinct CDR3 sequences, around 18% occurring once; the ten biggest clones make up 40%. Sequenced material: blood. Every receptor here comes from a man between 18 and 29 years old with Graves' ophthalmopathy.

This clonotype was seen many times. This chain uses TRBV7-4 with TRBJ2-1; TRBD1 or TRBD2 may be the D gene (5 bases each). The CDR3 length is 14 residues. The germline gives CDR1 SGHVT, CDR2 SQSDAQ. V dropped 7 bases and J dropped 8 bases, with 18 bases sitting between them. The CDR3 region has the DNA TGTGCCAGCACCCAGGGACCAGGGAGCCATGAGCAGTTCTTC. It specifies CASTQGPGSHEQFF.

The chain links TRBV10-3 to TRBJ2-5; 9 bases align to TRBD1. The CDR3 totals 12 residues. CDR1 and CDR2 (germline): ENHRY, SYGVKD. V was clipped by 10 bases and J by 3 bases; unmatched bases: 3. CDR3 nucleotide sequence: TGTGCCACCGGGGACAGGGAAGAGACCCAGTACTTC. Translated: CATGDREETQYF.

This chain joins TRBV3-1 and TRBJ2-7; 10 bases fit TRBD2. Per germline, CDR1 LGHDT and CDR2 YNNKEL (reference sequence). V was pared by 0 bases and J by 0 bases, with 5 bases of the junction left unmatched. CDR3 length: 17 amino acids. This CDR3 is CASSQDTSGVISYEQYF. In DNA, the CDR3 is TGTGCCAGCAGCCAAGATACTAGCGGGGTTATCTCCTACGAGCAGTACTTC.

This CDR3 reads CASSQGVVAFF. The CDR3 DNA is TGCGCCAGCAGCCAGGGGGTTGTGGCTTTCTTT. V is TRBV4-3 and J is TRBJ1-1, with a possible D match to TRBD1 (5 bases). CDR3 length: 11 residues. CDR1 and CDR2 from the germline V gene are LGHNA and YSLEER. V was clipped by 3 bases and J by 11 bases, with 10 bases between them.

This clonotype was counted many times. This chain joins TRBV19 and TRBJ1-2, with a tentative D call TRBD1 (6 bases). From germline, CDR1 is LNHDA and CDR2 SQIVND (reference sequence). The CDR3 is 15 residues long. The ends were cut back, 5 bases at V and 4 bases at J, with 17 bases in the middle. This CDR3 is CASSAGAAPTYGYTF. The CDR3 DNA follows: TGTGCCAGTAGTGCGGGGGCCGCCCCTACCTATGGCTACACCTTC.

Many counts were recorded for this clonotype. The rearrangement joins TRBV2 to TRBJ2-2; 10 nucleotides match TRBD2. J gave up 4 bases and V 11 bases, and 13 bases lay outside the gene matches. This CDR3 is built from 16 residues. CDR1 and CDR2 from the germline V gene are SNHLY and FYNNEI. CDR3 protein: CAGASGGGVSTGELFF. Written as DNA, the CDR3 is TGTGCCGGGGCTAGCGGGGGAGGCGTGAGCACCGGGGAGCTGTTTTTT.

The gene calls are TRBV18 and TRBJ2-1; 13 bases match TRBD2. CDR3 length: 18 residues. Germline CDR1 and CDR2: KGHSH and LQKENI. Trimming removed 3 bases from V and 7 bases from J; junction bases left unmatched: 12. The CDR3 reads CASSPLDTSGGAGNEQFF. The DNA of the CDR3 is TGTGCCAGCTCACCCCTAGACACTAGCGGGGGGGCCGGTAATGAGCAGTTCTTC.

This chain links TRBV5-1 with TRBJ1-4, with TRBD1 matching over 7 bases. With V trimmed by 4 bases and J by 8 bases, 8 bases remained unmatched. Germline assignment: CDR1 SGHRS and CDR2 YFSETQ. The CDR3 sequence is 14 residues long. CDR3 in DNA: TGCGCCAGCAGCCCCGGACAGGAAGGAGAAAAACTGTTTTTT. It encodes CASSPGQEGEKLFF. Based on the CDR3 plus reference TRBV5-1 and TRBJ1-4, the full variable domain is KAGVTQTPRYLIKTRGQQVTLSCSPISGHRSVSWYQQTPGQGLQFLFEYFSETQRNKGNFPGRFSGRQFSNSRSEMNVSTLELGDSALYLCASSPGQEGEKLFFGSGTQLSVL.

The V and J genes are TRBV12-3 or TRBV12-4 and TRBJ2-3; D not resolved. Trimming stripped 4 bases from V and 6 bases from J, with 11 bases between. This CDR3 is 13 amino acids long. The CDR3 is CASSSTRVDTQYF. The CDR3 nucleotides read TGTGCCAGCAGTTCTACCCGGGTGGATACGCAGTATTTT.

The V call is TRBV19, the J call TRBJ1-2; 7 nucleotides match TRBD1. There are 16 residues in the CDR3. J was trimmed by 8 bases and V by 9 bases; bases with no gene match: 21. The germline V gene encodes CDR1 LNHDA and CDR2 SQIVND (reference sequence). This CDR3 reads CASSLGDSPYPYGYTF. CDR3 DNA: TGTGCCAGCTCGTTGGGGGACAGTCCTTATCCATACGGCTACACCTTC.

This clonotype was counted at least ten times. The V gene is TRBV5-1, the J gene TRBJ2-3; 9 positions agree with TRBD1. CDR1 is SGHRS, CDR2 YFSETQ, per germline. This CDR3 is 16 amino acids long. Trimming removed 1 base from V and 2 bases from J; junction bases left unmatched: 5. CDR3 in amino acids: CASSLWGTGITDTQYF. CDR3 bases: TGCGCCAGCAGCTTGTGGGGGACAGGGATCACAGATACGCAGTATTTT. The complete variable domain, with remaining parts taken from reference TRBV5-1 and TRBJ2-3, reads KAGVTQTPRYLIKTRGQQVTLSCSPISGHRSVSWYQQTPGQGLQFLFEYFSETQRNKGNFPGRFSGRQFSNSRSEMNVSTLELGDSALYLCASSLWGTGITDTQYFGPGTRLTVL.

The V and J genes are TRBV11-3 and TRBJ2-3; 9 nucleotides agree with TRBD1. Germline V gene lookup returns CDR1 SGHNT and CDR2 YENEEA. The CDR3 has 13 residues. Trimming at V came to 1 base and at J to 11 bases, leaving 4 bases not matched to a gene. CDR3 amino acids: CASSLGGTGMQYF. CDR3 sequence (DNA): TGTGCCAGCAGCTTAGGAGGGACAGGGATGCAGTATTTT.

This clonotype turned up a few times. This rearrangement joins TRBV6-1 to TRBJ1-1, with 8 bases lining up with TRBD1. CDR1 is MNHNS and CDR2 is SASEGT in the germline V gene. Losses at the gene ends were 5 bases for V and 0 bases for J; bases not matched to a gene: 5. The CDR3 contains 15 residues. CDR3 in DNA: TGTGCCAGCAGTCGCAACAGGGGGGTGAACACTGAAGCTTTCTTT. It is translated as CASSRNRGVNTEAFF.

This clonotype was seen repeatedly, ten times or more. The CDR3 nucleotides read TGTGCCAGCAGTGAGGGACTACTAGGGACCCAGTACTTC. This codes for CASSEGLLGTQYF. The rearrangement uses TRBV12-3 or TRBV12-4 and TRBJ2-5; the match to TRBD2 covers 7 bases. CDR3 length equals 13 residues. V shed 5 bases and J 7 bases; nucleotides not matched to a gene: 7.

The CDR3 DNA reads TGTGCCAGCAGCTTAGCGCCAGGGGCCCAAGAGACCCAGTACTTC. Protein product: CASSLAPGAQETQYF. The J gene is TRBJ2-5, the V gene TRBV7-6; D perhaps matches TRBD1 (6 bases). The CDR3 is made up of 15 amino acids. Trimming took off 0 bases at V and 1 base at J, with 9 bases between the two ends. Germline lookup yields CDR1 SGHVS and CDR2 FNYEAQ. The entire variable domain, with the rest obtained from reference TRBV7-6 and TRBJ2-5, is as follows: GAGVSQSPRYKVTKRGQDVALRCDPISGHVSLYWYRQALGQGPEFLTYFNYEAQQDKSGLPNDRFSAERPEGSISTLTIQRTEQRDSAMYRCASSLAPGAQETQYFGPGTRLLVL.

This clonotype has only a few counts. The chain links TRBV6-5 to TRBJ1-4; D is undetermined. Germline CDR1 MNHEY, CDR2 SVGAGI. CDR3 size: 15 residues. Trimming pared 2 bases from V and 0 bases from J, leaving 7 bases between. The CDR3 loop reads CASSYGWTTNEKLFF. The CDR3 nucleotides are TGTGCCAGCAGTTACGGGTGGACAACTAATGAAAAACTGTTTTTT.

V and J are TRBV27 and TRBJ2-3; 8 positions match TRBD2. The CDR3 spans 15 residues. Germline V lookup: CDR1 MNHEY, CDR2 SMNVEV (reference sequence). Trimming removed 4 bases from V and 2 bases from J; junction bases left unmatched: 5. CDR3 in amino acids: CASSWLAGFTDTQYF. In nucleotides, the CDR3 is TGTGCCAGCAGTTGGCTAGCGGGTTTCACAGATACGCAGTATTTT.

This sequence joins TRBV4-2 and TRBJ2-7; weak D call: TRBD2 (6 bases). From germline, CDR1 is LGHNA and CDR2 YNFKEQ. The CDR3 loop spans 15 amino acids. With 0 bases removed from V and 3 bases from J, the gap between germline ends came to 12 bases. The CDR3 protein is CASSQDKAGNYEQYF. CDR3 DNA sequence: TGTGCCAGCAGCCAAGACAAGGCGGGGAACTACGAGCAGTACTTC.

This clonotype was seen at least ten times. The V and J genes are TRBV20-1 and TRBJ1-1; no definite D call. V gave up 5 bases and J gave up 0 bases, with 13 bases separating them. The V gene's germline CDR1 is DFQATT and CDR2 SNEGSKA (reference sequence). This CDR3 comprises 14 residues. CDR3: CSAPERPLNTEAFF. CDR3 bases: TGCAGTGCTCCGGAGAGGCCATTGAACACTGAAGCTTTCTTT.

The CDR3 loop reads CASSFGTGKTEAFF. DNA for the CDR3: TGTGCCAGCAGCTTCGGGACAGGGAAGACTGAAGCTTTCTTT. The rearrangement uses TRBV7-9 and TRBJ1-1, with 9 nucleotides matching TRBD1. After removal of 3 bases from V and 5 bases from J, the junction contained 4 bases not matched to a gene. The CDR3 runs to 14 residues. The germline V gene encodes CDR1 SEHNR and CDR2 FQNEAQ (reference sequence).

This clonotype appeared a few times. CDR3 loop: CASSLVRGFPLPGELFF. CDR3 nucleotide sequence: TGTGCCAGCAGCTTAGTTCGGGGTTTTCCCCTCCCCGGGGAGCTGTTTTTT. The chain links TRBV7-2 to TRBJ2-2; TRBD2 might be the D (5 bases). CDR1 is SGHTA and CDR2 is FQGNSA in the germline V gene. The CDR3 length is 17 residues. Trimming removed 1 base at V and 6 bases at J, with 18 bases between.

This clonotype was counted many times. The chain uses TRBV12-3 or TRBV12-4 and TRBJ1-2, with 7 bases identical to TRBD1. The CDR3 is 15 amino acids. V lost 7 bases, J lost 4 bases, and 12 bases stayed unmatched. CDR3 region: CASTRQGGGLYGYTF. CDR3 nucleotide sequence: TGTGCCAGCACCAGACAGGGAGGGGGGCTCTATGGCTACACCTTC.

The rearrangement links TRBV4-1 to TRBJ2-3; 9 bases fit TRBD1. Trimming removed 4 bases from V and 4 bases from J; junction bases left unmatched: 12. The germline CDR1 and CDR2 sequences are MGHRA and YSYEKL. There are 17 residues in the CDR3. The DNA for the CDR3 is TGCGCCAGCAGCCCCCCCTCGGACAGGGGATCCCCAGATACGCAGTATTTT. This sequence encodes CASSPPSDRGSPDTQYF.

In this sample, this clonotype turned up a few times. The rearrangement links TRBV6-1 to TRBJ1-1; 12 bases are shared with TRBD1. The V gene end was trimmed by 6 bases and the J gene end by 2 bases; junction bases not matched to a gene: 7. Germline values: CDR1 MNHNS, CDR2 SASEGT. CDR3 length: 16 amino acids. The CDR3 loop reads CASSRGGQGANTEAFF. The CDR3 DNA reads as TGTGCCAGCAGCCGCGGGGGACAGGGGGCAAACACTGAAGCTTTCTTT.

This clonotype was picked up many times. This chain links TRBV28 with TRBJ2-1; 7 bases are a match to TRBD1. Per the germline V gene, CDR1 is MDHEN and CDR2 is SYDVKM. CDR3 length: 13 amino acids. V lost 6 bases to trimming and J lost 9 bases; unmatched junction nucleotides: 8. CDR3 in amino acids: CASRGTARGEQFF. As DNA, the CDR3 is TGTGCCAGCAGAGGGACAGCCAGGGGTGAGCAGTTCTTC.

This clonotype was seen a few times. The chain employs TRBV9 and TRBJ2-3; the match to TRBD2 covers 8 bases. After removal of 4 bases from V and 3 bases from J, the junction contained 13 bases not matched to a gene. This CDR3 is built from 17 residues. From germline, CDR1 is SGDLS and CDR2 YYNGEE. CDR3 nucleotide sequence: TGTGCCAGCAGCCCCCGTTTTAGTCGGGGGGGAACAGATACGCAGTATTTT. Its translation is CASSPRFSRGGTDTQYF.

The chain joins TRBV6-1 to TRBJ2-3; 10 bases line up with TRBD2. This CDR3 region has 19 residues. Germline V gene data show CDR1 as MNHNS and CDR2 as SASEGT. Trimming at V came to 7 bases and at J to 2 bases, leaving 18 bases not matched to a gene. CDR3 loop: CASTPSSGSALGHTDTQYF. CDR3 in DNA: TGTGCCAGCACCCCTTCTAGCGGGAGCGCTTTGGGGCACACAGATACGCAGTATTTT.